This T cell receptor (beta chain) appears in the sequencing data of a study of blood T cell repertoires in COVID-19. In the study overall: The samples span acute and convalescent COVID-19 from the United States, Italy and Spain. PBMCs, B-cell-depleted T cells, or T cells provided the cDNA or gDNA that made up the material.

Authors' processing steps: Cell counts per sample came from amplifying reference gene primers. Profiled with immunoSEQ multiplex PCR; TCRdb holds only in-frame clones, not every one. That table gives V, J and clone size, and the DNA gave D and trimming. This table has 160,000 or so clones, 87% appearing once. Germline values: CDR1 MGHRA, CDR2 YSYEKL. The length of the CDR3 is 16 residues. Deletions cut 1 base from V and 4 bases from J, with 16 bases between. The sequencing input was peripheral blood. This sequence originates from a woman aged 50 to 60 with acute or convalescent COVID-19. V and J are TRBV4-1 and TRBJ2-5; maybe TRBD2 (6 bases). CDR3 nucleotide sequence: TGCGCCAGCAGCCAAGGGCCTGCCGAGGGAGGAGAGACCCAGTACTTC. It encodes CASSQGPAEGGETQYF.